This T cell receptor (beta chain) was recovered during a study of OX40 agonist ivuxolimab in advanced cancers. Overall study findings and caveats: The specificity for antigen of the expanded peripheral T cells was not determined. Those patients achieving a partial response at 0.1-3.0 mg/kg showed among the lowest clonal expansion.

Produced via immunoSEQ multiplex PCR; TCRdb's table is partial and in-frame only. The sample consists of tens of thousands of clones, approximately 90% of them appearing once. Details on this clone: Its antigen is not known. This specimen includes other DNA sequences encoding the same CDR3.

The TCR sequence derives from an adult with an advanced solid tumor such as melanoma, head and neck, liver or kidney cancer. Sequencing was performed on CD4+ or CD8+ T cells sorted from blood, taken in a trial of the OX40 agonist ivuxolimab.

The CDR3 spells CASSLAGTDTQYF. CDR3 bases: TGCGCCAGCAGCTTGGCAGGGACAGATACGCAGTATTTT. The V and J genes are TRBV5-1 and TRBJ2-3, with D tentatively TRBD1 (5 bases). V gave up 0 bases and J gave up 3 bases, with 5 bases separating them. CDR3 size: 13 residues. Per the germline V gene, CDR1 is SGHRS and CDR2 is YFSETQ. The full variable domain, with the rest looked up from reference TRBV5-1 and TRBJ2-3, is KAGVTQTPRYLIKTRGQQVTLSCSPISGHRSVSWYQQTPGQGLQFLFEYFSETQRNKGNFPGRFSGRQFSNSRSEMNVSTLELGDSALYLCASSLAGTDTQYFGPGTRLTVL.